This T cell receptor beta chain emerged from a study of CD4+ T cells in melanoma. Findings of the study overall: In melanoma, neoantigen-specific CD4+ T cells reportedly differed in differentiation state.

In regard to this clone: The antigen remains unidentified.

Trimming removed 0 bases from V and 6 bases from J, with 15 bases in between. This CDR3 spans 16 amino acids. The V gene's germline CDR1 is MGHRA and CDR2 YSYEKL. The assay was immunoSEQ multiplex PCR, and TCRdb's table has in-frame clones only and misses some. The sample consists of about 140,000 clones, about 93% of them appearing once. This clonotype originated in a human donor with melanoma. V and J are TRBV4-1 and TRBJ2-1, with D possibly called TRBD1 or TRBD2 (6 bases each). As DNA, the CDR3 is TGCGCCAGCAGCCAAGATAGGAGGAGGGGGTTCAATGAGCAGTTCTTC. This sequence encodes CASSQDRRRGFNEQFF.